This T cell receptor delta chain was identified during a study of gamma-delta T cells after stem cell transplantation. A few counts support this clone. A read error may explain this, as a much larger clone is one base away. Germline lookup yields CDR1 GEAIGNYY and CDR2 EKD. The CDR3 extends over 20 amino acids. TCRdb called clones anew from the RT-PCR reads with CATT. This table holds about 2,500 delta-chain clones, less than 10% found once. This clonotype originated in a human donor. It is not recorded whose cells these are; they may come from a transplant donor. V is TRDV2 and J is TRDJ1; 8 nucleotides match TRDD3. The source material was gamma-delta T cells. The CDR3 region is CACDAILPVVGDYSADELIF. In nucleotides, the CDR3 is TGTGCCTGTGACGCAATCCTGCCCGTAGTGGGGGATTATTCGGCCGATGAACTCATCTTT.